This T cell receptor (beta chain) was observed in a study of cytomegalovirus exposure and HLA in healthy donors. The CDR3 runs to 17 residues. Germline V gene sequence: CDR1 MGHRA, CDR2 YSYEKL. V was clipped by 2 bases and J by 0 bases; unmatched bases: 6. PCR primers comprised 60 Vbeta and 13 Jbeta primers. Assay used: immunoSEQ multiplex PCR; TCRdb lists only in-frame clones, some missing. Of roughly 170,000 clones in the sample, around 80% are singletons; the top ten hold 0.95% to 1.5%. This clone has only a few counts. The sequenced material came from PBMCs. The receptor was isolated from a girl aged 2-10 years in good health and CMV-seropositive. The V gene is TRBV4-1, the J gene TRBJ2-1; 8 positions agree with TRBD2. The CDR3 bases are TGCGCCAGCAGCCAACATCTACTAGCGGCCTCCTACAATGAGCAGTTCTTC. Protein sequence: CASSQHLLAASYNEQFF.